This T cell receptor (beta chain) was captured by sequencing in a study of T cell clusters in autoimmune cytopenias. Notes on the study in general: TRB repertoire shifts in secondary cytopenia and chronic lymphocytic leukemia mostly reflected lymphoma, not autoimmunity. Active autoimmune hepatitis patients had around 3-fold fewer exclusive TRB clusters than healthy donors.

Each sample's input was 200 to 300 ng genomic DNA, roughly 40,000 genome equivalents. Multiplex touch-down PCR amplified TRB using TRB-A and TRB-B pools in one tube. Following a re-call of the multiplex PCR reads, TCRdb has one entry per CDR3 protein and lacks DNA. Found here are roughly 2,600 distinct CDR3 sequences; the top ten clones hold about 25%. This clonotype is medium-sized (0.01 to 0.1%) by frequency. Its cognate antigen is unknown. Germline V lookup: CDR1 SGHDT, CDR2 YYEEEE. The CDR3 is 12 residues long. The sequence was collected from a human donor with an autoimmune cytopenia or autoimmune hepatitis (not recorded which). The sequencing input was peripheral blood. The chain couples TRBV5-6 to TRBJ1-2; TCRdb names TRBD1, which stays unverified in the absence of DNA. Here the CDR3 reads CASSAQGYGYTF.